The T cell receptor (beta chain) under discussion was sequenced for a study of blood T cell repertoires in COVID-19. Per the authors' pipeline: Reference gene primer amplification in the assay estimated nucleated cell counts. Profiling relied on immunoSEQ multiplex PCR, and the TCRdb table lists in-frame clones only, not all of them. V and J calls and clone size are given by that table; D and trimming were obtained from the DNA. The repertoire consists of about 250,000 clones, with around 85% occurring once and the leading ten covering 9.1%. Germline trimming cut 5 bases from V and 0 bases from J; bases unmatched to any gene: 8. Per the germline V gene, CDR1 is SEHNR and CDR2 is FQNEAQ (reference sequence). The CDR3 totals 17 residues.

The chain uses TRBV7-9 and TRBJ2-4, with 9 bases that match TRBD1. The sample consisted of PBMCs or T cells enriched from blood (not recorded which). The TCR was taken from a woman between 45 and 60 years old with acute COVID-19. In DNA form, the CDR3 reads TGTGCCAGCAGCGAAAAAGGGACAGGGCTAGCCAAAAACATTCAGTACTTC. Translating it yields CASSEKGTGLAKNIQYF.